The next 9 T cell receptor beta chains were all read from a single sample in a study of cytotoxic CD8 clonotypes in ibrutinib-treated CLL. TCRdb keeps only in-frame clones here, not all; method: immunoSEQ multiplex PCR. The sample carries 250,000 or so clones, 70% recorded once. The material was PBMCs, obtained after 24 months of ibrutinib treatment. The receptors originated from a human donor with chronic lymphocytic leukemia.

V is TRBV18 and J is TRBJ2-6; D gene uncertain. Deletions cut 2 bases from V and 1 base from J, with 6 bases between. CDR3 length: 15 amino acids. Germline-derived CDR1 and CDR2 are KGHSH and LQKENI. The CDR3: CASSPIGSGANVLTF. Here the CDR3 DNA reads TGTGCCAGCTCACCAATTGGATCTGGGGCCAACGTCCTGACTTTC.

The V call is TRBV6-5, the J call TRBJ2-3, with 10 nucleotides matching TRBD2. Germline values: CDR1 MNHEY, CDR2 SVGAGI. CDR3 size: 15 residues. The trim removed 6 bases at V and 6 bases at J, leaving 9 bases unmatched. The CDR3: CASSHLAGVRDTQYF. CDR3 sequence (DNA): TGTGCCAGCAGCCATCTAGCGGGAGTTAGGGATACGCAGTATTTT.

The table lists this clone with a few counts. The chain is built from TRBV20-1 and TRBJ2-1; D not certain. V was pared by 6 bases and J by 5 bases, with 5 bases between. CDR3 length equals 10 residues. Germline CDR1 reads DFQATT; CDR2 reads SNEGSKA (reference sequence). The chain's CDR3 is CSAPNNEQFF. The DNA of the CDR3 is TGCAGTGCACCGAACAATGAGCAGTTCTTC.

The sample holds many counts of this clone. Within the sample, other DNA sequences also encode this same CDR3. The V gene is TRBV27, the J gene TRBJ1-5; no clear D. The germline V and J ends were trimmed by 6 bases and 6 bases, with 12 bases remaining between them. The CDR3 length is 13 residues. CDR1 is MNHEY and CDR2 is SMNVEV in the germline V gene (reference sequence). The CDR3 bases are TGTGCCAGCAGCCTCGGCGGCGGTCAGCCCCAGCATTTT. Translated: CASSLGGGQPQHF.

This clone was seen a few times. This CDR3 is CASSLGSSYEQYF. The CDR3 nucleotides are TGTGCCAGCAGCTTGGGCAGTTCCTACGAGCAGTACTTC. The chain employs TRBV11-3 and TRBJ2-7; no reliable D call. The CDR3 runs to 13 residues. Trimming removed 3 bases at V and 1 base at J, with 7 bases between. The germline V gene has CDR1 SGHNT and CDR2 YENEEA.

CDR3 nucleotide sequence: TGTGCCAGCAGTTTCTCGGGACAGGGGCACGAGCAGTACTTC. Protein: CASSFSGQGHEQYF. This chain uses TRBV28 with TRBJ2-7; 10 nucleotides match TRBD1. Per germline, CDR1 MDHEN and CDR2 SYDVKM. V trimming: 3 bases; J trimming: 5 bases; junction bases outside the gene matches: 4. The CDR3 covers 14 residues.

V gene TRBV29-1 combines with J gene TRBJ1-2; D uncertain. This CDR3 is built from 10 residues. V lost 7 bases and J 2 bases, leaving 5 bases between the germline ends. CDR1 and CDR2 from the germline V gene are SQVTM and ANQGSEA. The CDR3 protein is CSARNYGYTF. The CDR3, as DNA: TGCAGCGCAAGAAACTATGGCTACACCTTC.

The genes are TRBV4-1 and TRBJ2-7; D unresolved. This CDR3 is 15 amino acids long. The germline gives CDR1 MGHRA, CDR2 YSYEKL. Trimming took 4 bases from V and 2 from J, leaving 15 bases between them. The CDR3 is CASSLGPGETYEQYF. Written as DNA, the CDR3 is TGCGCCAGCAGCCTCGGCCCCGGAGAGACCTACGAGCAGTACTTC.

The gene calls are TRBV5-1 and TRBJ2-1; D gene uncertain. The CDR3 is 14 residues long. Per the germline V gene, CDR1 is SGHRS and CDR2 is YFSETQ. Trimming left V 0 bases short and J 5 bases short, with 9 bases between. The CDR3 is CASSLVVLDNEQFF. CDR3 bases: TGCGCCAGCAGCTTGGTAGTCCTCGACAATGAGCAGTTCTTC.